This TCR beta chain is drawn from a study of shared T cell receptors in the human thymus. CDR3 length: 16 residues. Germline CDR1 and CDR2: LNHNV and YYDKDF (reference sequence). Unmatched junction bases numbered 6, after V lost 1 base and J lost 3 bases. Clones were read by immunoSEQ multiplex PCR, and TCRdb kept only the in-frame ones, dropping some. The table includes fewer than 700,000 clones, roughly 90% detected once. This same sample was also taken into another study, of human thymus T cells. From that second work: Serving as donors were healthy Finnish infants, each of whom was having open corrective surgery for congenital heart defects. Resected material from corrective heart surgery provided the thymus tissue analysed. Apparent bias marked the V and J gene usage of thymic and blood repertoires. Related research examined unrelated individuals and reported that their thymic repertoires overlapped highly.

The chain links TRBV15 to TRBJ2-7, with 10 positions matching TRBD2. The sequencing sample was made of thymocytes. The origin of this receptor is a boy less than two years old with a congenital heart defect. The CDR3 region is CATSRVPGTSVYEQYF. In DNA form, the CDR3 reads TGTGCCACCAGCAGAGTCCCAGGGACTAGCGTCTACGAGCAGTACTTC.